This TCR beta chain appears in the sequencing data of a study of human T cells and chemical hapten exposure. Whole-study context: Patients, a majority of them female, were diagnosed with alopecia areata, totalis or universalis.

CDR3 length: 12 amino acids. The V end lost 5 bases, the J end lost 5 bases, and 10 bases lay between the germline ends. Germline loops: CDR1 MNHEY, CDR2 SMNVEV (reference sequence). The time point was: patch test 3, about 24 weeks after DPC sensitization. Treatment: therapeutic diphenylcyclopropenone sensitization with weekly scalp DPC. This clonotype has a handful of counts. TCRdb redid the calling of the RACE reads with MiXCR, one entry per CDR3 protein. The table lists about 160,000 distinct CDR3 sequences, approximately 30% of them singletons. The material was whole blood, obtained in connection with sensitization to the hapten diphenylcyclopropenone (DPC). The genes are TRBV27 and TRBJ2-7; D possibly uses TRBD1 or TRBD2 (6 bases each). The receptor comes from a woman between 18 and 30 years old with alopecia areata. Some clones in this sample may be carry-over from other donors' samples. This chain's CDR3 is CASSRGPHEQYF. In nucleotides, the CDR3 is TGTGCCAGCAGTCGGGGGCCGCACGAGCAGTACTTC.